This TCR beta chain stems from a study of T cells in lung cancer brain metastases (dated by TCRdb to the late 2010s). Regarding the research as a whole: Of the 20 patients, some 17 had a history of tobacco use, with a median of roughly 40 pack-years. Of the roughly 21 patients, under 19 received no interval therapy between resection of the primary and resection of the metastasis. Median interval between primary and brain metastasis specimen acquisition was approximately 320 days. TCR beta CDR3 repertoires were compared between fully resected primary non-small cell lung cancers and paired brain metastases. A cohort of approximately 20 patients was included, from whom approximately 40 specimens were contributed, with one primary lung lesion and one brain metastasis obtained from each patient. Patients had a median age at first diagnosis of more than 55 years, with about 9 males and fewer than twelve females. An average DNA integrity number of 3.5 to 4.5 was found in both primary and metastatic specimens, and no significant difference was detected between sites. What the research found in general, with its limitations: DNA fragmentation in the FFPE samples may have prevented recovery of the complete infiltrating T cell repertoire. Compared with their paired primaries, brain metastases had significantly fewer unique productive clones (median around 1,400 versus 4,600). Most clones were specific to a single lesion, and overlap between paired lesions was limited (mean Morisita index approximately 0.24). It was not possible to control for the effects of preoperative corticosteroids on T cell infiltration in brain metastases. A significantly larger repertoire fraction was made up by the ten most abundant clones in brain metastases than in primaries, which was suggestive of clonal expansion.

This clone has just one count. The antigen it binds to is not known. Per-base qualities were not stored, and no clone one base away is much larger. Patients had resection either for delayed recurrence of a solitary brain metastasis or for synchronous oligometastatic disease. To avoid including cancers other than NSCLC, any patient with a history of multiple malignancies was excluded. Tumor areas were macrodissected from five deparaffinized approximately 10 um unstained sections, using marked H&E slides as a guide. All specimens were formalin-fixed and paraffin-embedded (FFPE). The AllPrep DNA/RNA FFPE Kit was used for extraction of genomic DNA. Each sample received between roughly 2.24 and 5.5 ug of genomic DNA as input, and paired samples received equal DNA input. TCR beta libraries were constructed with the immunoSEQ hsTCRbeta Kit, with multiplexed V and J gene primers used across two PCR steps. The pooled libraries, together with positive and negative controls, were sequenced on an Illumina MiSeq running a 100-cycle paired-end protocol. Per the authors' processing: Raw data were processed by the immunoSEQ vendor into normalized, annotated TCR beta repertoire reports. Richness was defined as unique clones by nucleotide sequence, with iChao1 and Efron-Thisted estimators extrapolating total richness. To characterize and compare the paired lesions, the analysis used Pielou's evenness, Simpson's index, the proportional abundance of the top-ten clones, and the Morisita overlap index. TCRdb holds this immuneACCESS table with in-frame rearrangements only. Some clones are missing; in checked studies, unresolved V genes explain under half, and the rest has no known cause. That table supplies the V and J calls and clone size; D and trimming were determined from the DNA. This sample comprises 3,000 to 4,000 clones, about 86% of them detected only once. 10% to 14% of the sample goes to the ten largest clones.

Sequencing input: tumor tissue from the primary lung tumor. Per the publication, the cell subset or site label means: primary lung cancer lesion. The sequence came from a man in his 60s with non-small cell lung cancer.

The CDR3 reads as follows: CASSLYRTGINEAFF. The DNA sequence is TGTGCCAGCAGCTTATACCGGACAGGGATTAATGAAGCTTTCTTT. The V and J segments used are TRBV7-4 and TRBJ1-1; TRBD1 fits 8 bases in the junction. The CDR3 sequence holds 15 residues, the cysteine and phenylalanine included. The kept DNA is CDR3 alone, 45 bases in frame from the first base. At the junction V is shortened by 2 bases and J by 7 bases; bases outside the gene matches: 9. Taken from the germline V gene, the CDR1 and CDR2 loops are SGHVT and SQSDAQ.